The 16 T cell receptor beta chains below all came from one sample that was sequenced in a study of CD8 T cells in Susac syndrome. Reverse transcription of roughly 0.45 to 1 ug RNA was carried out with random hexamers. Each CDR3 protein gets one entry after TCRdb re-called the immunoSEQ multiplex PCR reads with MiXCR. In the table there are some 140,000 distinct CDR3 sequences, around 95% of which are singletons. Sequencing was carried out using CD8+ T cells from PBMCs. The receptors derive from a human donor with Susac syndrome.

The CDR3 here is CASSSSGRAHEQFF. DNA for the CDR3: TGTGCCAGCAGCTCTAGCGGGAGGGCCCATGAGCAGTTCTTC. This chain uses TRBV13 with TRBJ2-1; 12 bases match TRBD2. Germline assignment: CDR1 PRHDT and CDR2 FYEKMQ (reference sequence). Trimming at V came to 4 bases and at J to 8 bases, leaving 3 bases not matched to a gene. The CDR3 extends over 14 amino acids.

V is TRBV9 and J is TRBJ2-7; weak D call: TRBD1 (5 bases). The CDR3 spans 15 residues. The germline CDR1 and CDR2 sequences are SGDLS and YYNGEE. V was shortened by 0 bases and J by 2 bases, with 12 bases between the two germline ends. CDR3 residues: CASSVAPTGTYEQYF. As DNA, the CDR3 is TGTGCCAGCAGCGTAGCTCCAACAGGAACCTACGAGCAGTACTTC.

CDR3 nucleotides: TGTGCCAGCAGTCTAGCGGGAGGGGGGTCAGATACGCAGTATTTT. It translates to CASSLAGGGSDTQYF. The chain has TRBV6-5 and TRBJ2-3; 12 bases are shared with TRBD2. Trimming removed 5 bases from V and 4 bases from J; junction bases left unmatched: 4. CDR1 and CDR2 from the germline V gene are MNHEY and SVGAGI. There are 15 residues in the CDR3.

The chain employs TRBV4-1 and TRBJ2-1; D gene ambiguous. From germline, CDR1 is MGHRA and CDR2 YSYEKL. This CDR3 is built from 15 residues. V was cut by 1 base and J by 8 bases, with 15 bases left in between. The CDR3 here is CASSQAGSWYDEQFF. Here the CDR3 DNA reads TGCGCCAGCAGCCAAGCCGGGTCTTGGTATGATGAGCAGTTCTTC.

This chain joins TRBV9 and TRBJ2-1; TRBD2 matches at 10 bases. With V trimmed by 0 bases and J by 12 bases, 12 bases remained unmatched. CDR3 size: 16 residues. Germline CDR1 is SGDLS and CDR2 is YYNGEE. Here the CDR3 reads CASSVDVSGTSEGQFF. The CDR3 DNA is TGTGCCAGCAGCGTAGATGTATCCGGGACTAGCGAGGGGCAGTTCTTC. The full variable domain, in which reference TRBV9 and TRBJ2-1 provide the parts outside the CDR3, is DSGVTQTPKHLITATGQRVTLRCSPRSGDLSVYWYQQSLDQGLQFLIQYYNGEERAKGNILERFSAQQFPDLHSELNLSSLELGDSALYFCASSVDVSGTSEGQFFGPGTRLTVL.

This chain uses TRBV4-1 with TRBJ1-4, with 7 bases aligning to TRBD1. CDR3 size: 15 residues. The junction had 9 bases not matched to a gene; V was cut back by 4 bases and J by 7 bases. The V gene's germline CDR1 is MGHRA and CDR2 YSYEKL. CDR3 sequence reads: CASSRGAGGAEKLFF. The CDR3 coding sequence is TGCGCCAGCAGCCGAGGTGCAGGGGGGGCTGAAAAACTGTTTTTT.

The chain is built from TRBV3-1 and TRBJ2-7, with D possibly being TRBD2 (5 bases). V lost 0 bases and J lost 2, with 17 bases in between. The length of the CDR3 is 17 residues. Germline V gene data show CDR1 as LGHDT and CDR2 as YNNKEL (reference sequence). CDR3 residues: CASSQELPASLPYEQYF. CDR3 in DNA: TGTGCCAGCAGCCAAGAGCTTCCGGCTAGCCTTCCCTACGAGCAGTACTTC.

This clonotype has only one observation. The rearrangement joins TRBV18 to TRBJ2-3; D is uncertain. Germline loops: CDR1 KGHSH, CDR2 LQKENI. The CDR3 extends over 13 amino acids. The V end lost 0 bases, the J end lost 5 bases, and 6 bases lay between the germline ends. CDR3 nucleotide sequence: TGTGCCAGCTCACCACCGGTGGAAGATACGCAGTATTTT. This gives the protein CASSPPVEDTQYF. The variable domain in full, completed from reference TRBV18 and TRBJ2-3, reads NAGVMQNPRHLVRRRGQEARLRCSPMKGHSHVYWYRQLPEEGLKFMVYLQKENIIDESGMPKERFSAEFPKEGPSILRIQQVVRGDSAAYFCASSPPVEDTQYFGPGTRLTVL.

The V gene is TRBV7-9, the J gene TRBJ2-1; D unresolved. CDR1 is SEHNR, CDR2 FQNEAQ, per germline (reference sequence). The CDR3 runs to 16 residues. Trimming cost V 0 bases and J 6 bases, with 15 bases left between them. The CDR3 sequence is CASSLAFYRTGNEQFF. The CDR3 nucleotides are TGTGCCAGCAGCTTAGCGTTCTACAGAACGGGCAATGAGCAGTTCTTC. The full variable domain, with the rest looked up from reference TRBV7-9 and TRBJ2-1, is DTGVSQNPRHKITKRGQNVTFRCDPISEHNRLYWYRQTLGQGPEFLTYFQNEAQLEKSRLLSDRFSAERPKGSFSTLEIQRTEQGDSAMYLCASSLAFYRTGNEQFFGPGTRLTVL.

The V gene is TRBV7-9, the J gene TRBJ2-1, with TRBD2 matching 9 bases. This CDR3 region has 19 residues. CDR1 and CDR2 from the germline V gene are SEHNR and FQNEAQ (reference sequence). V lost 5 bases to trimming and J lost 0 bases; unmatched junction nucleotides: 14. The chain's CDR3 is CASSPPLASGISSYNEQFF. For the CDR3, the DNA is TGTGCCAGCAGCCCGCCTTTGGCTAGCGGGATAAGCTCCTACAATGAGCAGTTCTTC.

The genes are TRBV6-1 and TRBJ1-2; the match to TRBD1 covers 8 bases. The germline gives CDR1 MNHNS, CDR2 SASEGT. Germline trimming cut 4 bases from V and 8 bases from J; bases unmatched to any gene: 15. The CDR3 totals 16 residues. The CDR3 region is CASSGPLGQGESGYTF. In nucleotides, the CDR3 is TGTGCCAGCAGTGGACCCTTAGGACAGGGAGAATCGGGCTACACCTTC.

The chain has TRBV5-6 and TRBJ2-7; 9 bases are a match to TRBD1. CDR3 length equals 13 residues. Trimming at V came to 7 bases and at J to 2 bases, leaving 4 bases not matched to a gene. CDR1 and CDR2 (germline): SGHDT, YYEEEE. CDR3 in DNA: TGTGCCAGCGTACAGGGGGCGACCTACGAGCAGTACTTC. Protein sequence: CASVQGATYEQYF.

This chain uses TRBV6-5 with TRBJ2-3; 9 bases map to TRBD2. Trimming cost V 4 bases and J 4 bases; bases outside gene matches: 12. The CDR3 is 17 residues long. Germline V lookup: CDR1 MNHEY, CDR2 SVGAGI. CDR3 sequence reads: CASSSPKREAGADTQYF. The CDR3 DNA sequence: TGTGCCAGCAGTTCCCCAAAGCGGGAGGCCGGGGCAGATACGCAGTATTTT.

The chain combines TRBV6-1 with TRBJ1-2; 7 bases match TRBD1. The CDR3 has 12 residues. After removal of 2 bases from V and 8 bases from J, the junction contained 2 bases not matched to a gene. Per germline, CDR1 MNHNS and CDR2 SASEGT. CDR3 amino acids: CASSERTGGYTF. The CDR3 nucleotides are TGTGCCAGCAGTGAAAGGACAGGCGGCTACACCTTC.

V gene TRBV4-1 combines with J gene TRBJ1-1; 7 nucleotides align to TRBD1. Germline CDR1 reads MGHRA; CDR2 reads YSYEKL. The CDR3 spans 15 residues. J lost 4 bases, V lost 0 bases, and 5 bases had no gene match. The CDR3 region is CASSQDPTGLTEAFF. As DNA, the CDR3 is TGCGCCAGCAGCCAAGACCCGACAGGGCTCACTGAAGCTTTCTTT.

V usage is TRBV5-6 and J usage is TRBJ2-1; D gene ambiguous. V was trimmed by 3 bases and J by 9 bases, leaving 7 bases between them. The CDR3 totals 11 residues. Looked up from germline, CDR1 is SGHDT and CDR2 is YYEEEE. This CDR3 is CASSYSGEQFF. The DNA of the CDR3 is TGTGCCAGCAGCTATTCGGGTGAGCAGTTCTTC. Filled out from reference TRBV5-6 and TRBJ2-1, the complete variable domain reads DAGVTQSPTHLIKTRGQQVTLRCSPKSGHDTVSWYQQALGQGPQFIFQYYEEEERQRGNFPDRFSGHQFPNYSSELNVNALLLGDSALYLCASSYSGEQFFGPGTRLTVL.